These 20 T cell receptor beta chains share one sample of origin, sequenced in a study of cytomegalovirus exposure and HLA in healthy donors. Sequenced by immunoSEQ multiplex PCR; TCRdb stores in-frame clones only, minus some. The sample yields nearly 110,000 clones, roughly nine tenths seen once. Sequenced: PBMCs. These TCRs come from a woman between 18 and 30 years old in good health and CMV-seropositive.

V is TRBV6-6 and J is TRBJ1-1; 7 nucleotides agree with TRBD1. The CDR3 spans 15 residues. The germline V gene has CDR1 MNHNY and CDR2 SVGAGI (reference sequence). V lost 4 bases to trimming and J lost 1 base; unmatched junction nucleotides: 6. The CDR3 region has the DNA TGTGCCAGCAGTTTTGGACAGGCCAAGAACACTGAAGCTTTCTTT. Its protein is CASSFGQAKNTEAFF.

The chain is built from TRBV2 and TRBJ2-5, with TRBD2 matching over 14 bases. From germline, CDR1 is SNHLY and CDR2 FYNNEI. The J segment lost 0 bases and the V segment lost 3 bases, leaving 6 bases of the junction unmatched. The CDR3 spans 18 residues. For the CDR3, the DNA is TGTGCCAGCAGTGATCCCCGGACTAGCGGGGGGTACCAAGAGACCCAGTACTTC. Amino acid sequence: CASSDPRTSGGYQETQYF.

This chain links TRBV20-1 with TRBJ2-5; tentatively, D is TRBD2 (5 bases). Germline assignment: CDR1 DFQATT and CDR2 SNEGSKA (reference sequence). V lost 5 bases to trimming and J lost 5 bases, with 9 bases between them. The CDR3 extends over 11 amino acids. The DNA of the CDR3 is TGCAGTGCTTCTCCGGGGGAGACCCAGTACTTC. Translating gives CSASPGETQYF.

The CDR3 nucleotides read TGTGCCAGCAGGGGGACAAACTTCAACAATGAGCAGTTCTTC. Its translation is CASRGTNFNNEQFF. This chain connects TRBV27 to TRBJ2-1; a weak D match, TRBD1 (6 bases). V lost 6 bases and J lost 5, with 14 bases in between. CDR1 is MNHEY and CDR2 is SMNVEV in the germline V gene (reference sequence). CDR3 size: 14 residues.

This clone was observed a single time. The V gene is TRBV4-3, the J gene TRBJ2-3; TRBD2 matches at 8 bases. This CDR3 comprises 16 residues. The germline V gene encodes CDR1 LGHNA and CDR2 YSLEER. The trim removed 0 bases at V and 1 base at J, leaving 3 bases unmatched. The CDR3 bases are TGCGCCAGCAGCCAAGATTGGCGGGGGGGCACAGATACGCAGTATTTT. Protein: CASSQDWRGGTDTQYF.

The chain employs TRBV28 and TRBJ2-1; D might be TRBD1 (6 bases). The length of the CDR3 is 12 residues. V lost 2 bases and J lost 12, with 11 bases in between. Germline V gene sequence: CDR1 MDHEN, CDR2 SYDVKM. The CDR3, as DNA: TGTGCCAGCAGTTTAGGGGGCGATGGGCAGTTCTTC. Protein sequence: CASSLGGDGQFF.

This clone was observed once. The chain carries TRBV27 and TRBJ1-3, with D unresolved. Germline assignment: CDR1 MNHEY and CDR2 SMNVEV (reference sequence). CDR3 length: 14 amino acids. V lost 6 bases and J 4 bases, leaving 13 bases between the germline ends. CDR3 nucleotide sequence: TGTGCCAGCAGCTCAAGGTCGGGGGGAAACACCATATATTTT. Encoded protein: CASSSRSGGNTIYF.

The chain couples TRBV11-2 to TRBJ1-5; 7 nucleotides match TRBD1. Trimming removed 0 bases from V and 7 bases from J; junction bases left unmatched: 6. Germline V lookup: CDR1 SGHAT, CDR2 FQNNGV. The length of the CDR3 is 15 residues. The chain's CDR3 is CASSLDPGQFQPQHF. The CDR3 region has the DNA TGTGCCAGCAGCTTAGATCCGGGACAGTTCCAGCCCCAGCATTTT.

CDR3 DNA: TGCAGCGTTGAATATCTAGCGGGGGGGCTTAAGACCCAGTACTTC. It specifies CSVEYLAGGLKTQYF. The gene calls are TRBV29-1 and TRBJ2-5; TRBD2 agrees at 12 bases. CDR1 SQVTM and CDR2 ANQGSEA come from the germline V gene. The junction had 7 bases not matched to a gene; V was cut back by 2 bases and J by 6 bases. The CDR3 has 15 residues.

The chain recombines TRBV15 with TRBJ1-4, with D possibly TRBD1 on 5 matching bases. Per the germline V gene, CDR1 is LNHNV and CDR2 is YYDKDF (reference sequence). Trimming left V 3 bases short and J 2 bases short, with 13 bases between. The CDR3 is 16 amino acids. The DNA of the CDR3 is TGTGCCACCAGCAGTGTCAAAGGGGTGACTAATGAAAAACTGTTTTTT. Amino acid sequence: CATSSVKGVTNEKLFF.

The V and J genes are TRBV5-6 and TRBJ2-1; possible D gene TRBD2, 5 bases. The V end lost 6 bases, the J end lost 7 bases, and 14 bases lay between the germline ends. Germline CDR1 reads SGHDT; CDR2 reads YYEEEE. The CDR3 is 13 amino acids. The CDR3 nucleotides read TGTGCCAGCAACCCCGGGGAGAGTAATGAGCAGTTCTTC. Translated, it gives CASNPGESNEQFF.

The genes are TRBV11-2 and TRBJ2-2; 7 nucleotides agree with TRBD2. V lost 5 bases and J lost 6; bases outside the gene matches: 15. The CDR3 extends over 17 amino acids. Germline values: CDR1 SGHAT, CDR2 FQNNGV. The CDR3 reads CASSHQTLAAYPGELFF. Written as DNA, the CDR3 is TGTGCCAGCAGCCATCAAACCCTAGCGGCTTACCCCGGGGAGCTGTTTTTT.

The chain uses TRBV4-3 and TRBJ2-1; 8 bases align to TRBD2. This CDR3 region has 14 residues. The ends lost 5 bases at V and 7 bases at J; junction bases unmatched: 7. CDR1 and CDR2 from the germline V gene are LGHNA and YSLEER. CDR3 DNA: TGCGCCAGCAGCGTAGGAGGCGGGGGGAATGAGCAGTTCTTC. It codes for CASSVGGGGNEQFF.

In its sample, this clone was seen a few times. The chain combines TRBV2 with TRBJ1-1, with TRBD1 matching 8 bases. The germline V gene encodes CDR1 SNHLY and CDR2 FYNNEI. Trimming took 5 bases from V and 10 from J; bases not matched to a gene: 6. This CDR3 contains 12 residues. DNA of the CDR3: TGTGCCAGCAGTCCGGACAGGGTATCAGCTTTCTTT. It yields the protein CASSPDRVSAFF.

The chain joins TRBV11-2 to TRBJ1-4, with a weak D call TRBD1 (5 bases). Looked up from germline, CDR1 is SGHAT and CDR2 is FQNNGV. Trimming removed 4 bases from V and 4 bases from J, with 19 bases in between. The CDR3 extends over 17 amino acids. The CDR3 nucleotides read TGTGCCAGCAGCTGGGGTCTTCTAGGGGCGGTTAATGAAAAACTGTTTTTT. Translating gives CASSWGLLGAVNEKLFF.

The chain links TRBV27 to TRBJ1-2; D is possibly TRBD1 (6 bases). V lost 2 bases, J lost 3 bases, and 19 bases lay in between. CDR1 and CDR2 from the germline V gene are MNHEY and SMNVEV (reference sequence). The CDR3 has 17 amino acids. CDR3 amino acids: CASSLNPGAGDDYGYTF. In nucleotides, the CDR3 is TGTGCCAGCAGTTTAAATCCCGGGGCAGGGGACGACTATGGCTACACCTTC.

The rearrangement uses TRBV19 and TRBJ1-5; 9 nucleotides agree with TRBD1. In germline, CDR1 is LNHDA, CDR2 SQIVND (reference sequence). V was clipped by 4 bases and J by 1 base; unmatched bases: 2. The CDR3 has 15 residues. CDR3 protein: CASSRQGESNQPQHF. DNA of the CDR3: TGTGCCAGTAGTAGACAGGGGGAGAGCAATCAGCCCCAGCATTTT. The full variable domain, completed using reference TRBV19 and TRBJ1-5, is DGGITQSPKYLFRKEGQNVTLSCEQNLNHDAMYWYRQDPGQGLRLIYYSQIVNDFQKGDIAEGYSVSREKKESFPLTVTSAQKNPTAFYLCASSRQGESNQPQHFGDGTRLSIL.

This clone was observed a handful of times. The V call is TRBV11-2, the J call TRBJ1-2; TRBD1 matches at 10 bases. Germline lookup yields CDR1 SGHAT and CDR2 FQNNGV. CDR3 length: 14 residues. J lost 7 bases, V lost 5 bases, and 7 bases had no gene match. The CDR3 DNA sequence: TGTGCCAGCAGCGGAGAGGGACAGGGGATTGGCTACACCTTC. This translates into CASSGEGQGIGYTF.

The rearrangement links TRBV18 to TRBJ2-7; TRBD1 agrees at 8 bases. The CDR3 has 14 residues. Looked up from germline, CDR1 is KGHSH and CDR2 is LQKENI. V dropped 9 bases and J dropped 4; count of bases not matched to a gene: 11. The CDR3 DNA is TGTGCCAGGGCACCTGGACAGGGTTGGTACGAGCAGTACGTC. Translating it yields CARAPGQGWYEQYV.

The genes are TRBV2 and TRBJ2-3; perhaps TRBD2 as D (5 bases). V was cut by 7 bases and J by 0 bases, with 11 bases left in between. This CDR3 is built from 14 residues. The germline gives CDR1 SNHLY, CDR2 FYNNEI. This CDR3 reads CASMRATSTDTQYF. The CDR3, as DNA: TGTGCCAGCATGAGGGCAACTAGCACAGATACGCAGTATTTT.